These 32 T cell receptor beta chains were all obtained from the same sample, sequenced in a study of technical replicates of blood from a handful of donors. Assay: immunoSEQ multiplex PCR; the TCRdb copy retains only in-frame clones and omits some. The table includes 55,000 to 80,000 clones, around 93% detected once. Sequencing was done on a sample of T cells isolated from PBMCs. These receptors came from a human donor in good health.

This clone was seen only once. The chain is built from TRBV7-8 and TRBJ2-7, with TRBD2 matching 8 bases. The germline gives CDR1 SGHVS, CDR2 FQNEAQ. The CDR3 has 13 residues. V shed 7 bases, J shed 4 bases, and the junction held 6 bases outside the gene matches. CDR3 residues: CASTVSGSYEQYF. CDR3 nucleotides: TGTGCCAGCACCGTCAGCGGGAGTTACGAGCAGTACTTC. Supplemented by reference TRBV7-8 and TRBJ2-7, the full variable domain reads GAGVSQSPRYKVAKRGQDVALRCDPISGHVSLFWYQQALGQGPEFLTYFQNEAQLDKSGLPSDRFFAERPEGSVSTLKIQRTQQEDSAVYLCASTVSGSYEQYFGPGTRLTVT.

V gene TRBV4-1 combines with J gene TRBJ1-3; no clear D gene. V was shortened by 4 bases and J by 0 bases, with 13 bases between the two germline ends. Per germline, CDR1 MGHRA and CDR2 YSYEKL. The CDR3 spans 16 residues. CDR3 sequence (DNA): TGCGCCAGCAGCCGCGTTACGGGTTCCTCTGGAAACACCATATATTTT. Its translation is CASSRVTGSSGNTIYF.

V gene TRBV25-1 combines with J gene TRBJ2-6, with D unclear. Germline values: CDR1 MGHDK, CDR2 SYGVNS. V lost 5 bases, J lost 1 base, and 3 bases lay in between. The CDR3 totals 13 residues. The CDR3 bases are TGTGCCAGCAGTCTTTCTGGGGCCAACGTCCTGACTTTC. This codes for CASSLSGANVLTF.

The chain employs TRBV5-1 and TRBJ2-2; D is perhaps TRBD2 (6 bases). Germline V CDR1 and CDR2: SGHRS, YFSETQ. This CDR3 is 15 amino acids long. V dropped 6 bases and J dropped 2 bases, with 14 bases sitting between them. The CDR3 is CASTNSGLNTGELFF. The CDR3 bases are TGCGCCAGCACCAACAGCGGGCTCAACACCGGGGAGCTGTTTTTT.

The chain recombines TRBV27 with TRBJ2-7, with a weak D call TRBD1 (6 bases). Germline CDR1 MNHEY, CDR2 SMNVEV (reference sequence). The CDR3 spans 15 residues. V shed 2 bases and J shed 3 bases, with 14 bases lying between them. CDR3: CASSLGAGVGYEQYF. The CDR3 DNA sequence: TGTGCCAGCAGTTTAGGGGCAGGGGTCGGCTACGAGCAGTACTTC.

The chain carries TRBV29-1 and TRBJ2-7; 7 nucleotides line up with TRBD2. Germline CDR1 SQVTM, CDR2 ANQGSEA. The V segment lost 7 bases and the J segment 6 bases; nucleotides outside the gene matches: 6. This CDR3 spans 11 amino acids. CDR3 amino acids: CSATSVSEQYF. CDR3 sequence (DNA): TGCAGCGCAACTAGCGTCAGCGAGCAGTACTTC.

The sample holds one count of this clone. V gene TRBV7-9 combines with J gene TRBJ1-2; D may be TRBD1 (6 bases). The CDR3 has 14 amino acids. The V end lost 1 base, the J end lost 5 bases, and 11 bases lay between the germline ends. In germline, CDR1 is SEHNR, CDR2 FQNEAQ (reference sequence). CDR3 sequence: CASSLGPGEYGYTF. In DNA form, the CDR3 reads TGTGCCAGCAGCTTAGGTCCAGGGGAATATGGCTACACCTTC.

V gene TRBV19 combines with J gene TRBJ2-7, with D perhaps TRBD1 (6 bases). V was clipped by 5 bases and J by 2 bases, with 10 bases between them. The CDR3 is made up of 13 amino acids. Germline CDR1 is LNHDA and CDR2 is SQIVND (reference sequence). The CDR3, as DNA: TGTGCCAGTAGTGCACGGACAGCCTACGAGCAGTACTTC. This gives the protein CASSARTAYEQYF.

This clone showed up just once. CDR3 sequence reads: CASSLLGGAYQPQHF. The CDR3, as DNA: TGTGCCAGCAGTTTATTGGGAGGAGCTTATCAGCCCCAGCATTTT. The chain recombines TRBV27 with TRBJ1-5; D is unresolved. CDR3 size: 15 residues. The V gene lost 1 base and the J gene lost 5 bases, with 12 bases spanning the gap. Germline V gene data show CDR1 as MNHEY and CDR2 as SMNVEV (reference sequence).

The chain is built from TRBV7-8 and TRBJ1-1; 7 bases are shared with TRBD1. Germline loops: CDR1 SGHVS, CDR2 FQNEAQ. Unmatched junction bases numbered 8, after V lost 5 bases and J lost 2 bases. CDR3 length: 15 amino acids. CDR3 nucleotides: TGTGCCAGCAGCCAGAAGCGGACAGGCAACACTGAAGCTTTCTTT. It translates to CASSQKRTGNTEAFF.

V gene TRBV2 combines with J gene TRBJ2-1, with 10 positions matching TRBD2. Germline V gene lookup returns CDR1 SNHLY and CDR2 FYNNEI. This CDR3 contains 13 residues. V was clipped by 9 bases and J by 7 bases; unmatched bases: 6. CDR3 protein: CASYSGRRNEQFF. CDR3 nucleotides: TGTGCCAGTTATAGCGGGAGGCGTAATGAGCAGTTCTTC. Looking up the rest from reference TRBV2 and TRBJ2-1 gives the full variable domain: EPEVTQTPSHQVTQMGQEVILRCVPISNHLYFYWYRQILGQKVEFLVSFYNNEISEKSEIFDDQFSVERPDGSNFTLKIRSTKLEDSAMYFCASYSGRRNEQFFGPGTRLTVL.

The rearrangement uses TRBV5-1 and TRBJ2-7, with TRBD2 as a possible D gene (6 bases). Germline V gene lookup returns CDR1 SGHRS and CDR2 YFSETQ. CDR3 length: 14 residues. The V and J ends lost 0 bases and 1 base respectively, with 8 bases between them. CDR3 coding DNA: TGCGCCAGCAGCTTGGGGACTACTTCCTACGAGCAGTACTTC. Its protein product is CASSLGTTSYEQYF. The whole variable domain, filled in from reference TRBV5-1 and TRBJ2-7, reads KAGVTQTPRYLIKTRGQQVTLSCSPISGHRSVSWYQQTPGQGLQFLFEYFSETQRNKGNFPGRFSGRQFSNSRSEMNVSTLELGDSALYLCASSLGTTSYEQYFGPGTRLTVT.

The V and J genes are TRBV28 and TRBJ1-2; D remains ambiguous. In germline, CDR1 is MDHEN, CDR2 SYDVKM. The V end lost 5 bases, the J end lost 9 bases, and 16 bases lay between the germline ends. The CDR3 extends over 13 amino acids. CDR3: CASSPGVLGRYTF. CDR3 in DNA: TGTGCCAGCAGTCCCGGGGTGCTTGGACGCTACACCTTC.

The CDR3 DNA sequence: TGTGCCAGCAGTGACGGACAGGAGGATGAAAAACTGTTTTTT. Residues: CASSDGQEDEKLFF. The genes are TRBV6-1 and TRBJ1-4; TRBD1 aligns across 7 bases. V lost 3 bases and J lost 6; bases outside the gene matches: 4. The CDR3 covers 14 residues. The germline gives CDR1 MNHNS, CDR2 SASEGT.

V usage is TRBV7-9 and J usage is TRBJ2-1; 9 bases are a match to TRBD2. This CDR3 has 16 amino acids. Germline V gene lookup returns CDR1 SEHNR and CDR2 FQNEAQ (reference sequence). Trimming at V came to 5 bases and at J to 8 bases, leaving 13 bases not matched to a gene. The CDR3 is CASSATSGGLADEQFF. In DNA form, the CDR3 reads TGTGCCAGCAGCGCAACTTCGGGGGGACTAGCTGATGAGCAGTTCTTC.

The chain carries TRBV5-6 and TRBJ1-3; 7 bases agree with TRBD1. The CDR3 covers 15 residues. The germline V gene encodes CDR1 SGHDT and CDR2 YYEEEE. The V segment lost 1 base and the J segment 3 bases; nucleotides outside the gene matches: 4. The CDR3 loop is CASSLLDRDGNTIYF. CDR3 nucleotide sequence: TGTGCCAGCAGCTTGTTAGACAGGGATGGAAACACCATATATTTT.

DNA for the CDR3: TGTGCCAGCAGGGCTAGCGTATCTGGAGAGACCCAGTACTTC. It translates to CASRASVSGETQYF. The chain links TRBV2 to TRBJ2-5; D possibly corresponds to TRBD2 (6 bases). The CDR3 extends over 14 amino acids. Per the germline V gene, CDR1 is SNHLY and CDR2 is FYNNEI. V lost 6 bases to trimming and J lost 4 bases, with 15 bases between them.

The chain recombines TRBV19 with TRBJ2-1; TRBD2 matches at 11 bases. V lost 6 bases and J lost 5; bases outside the gene matches: 6. Germline V gene sequence: CDR1 LNHDA, CDR2 SQIVND (reference sequence). The CDR3 spans 15 residues. For the CDR3, the DNA is TGTGCCAGTAGGTTAGCGGGAGGGCCCCACAATGAGCAGTTCTTC. It yields the protein CASRLAGGPHNEQFF.

This clone was seen only a few times. The chain joins TRBV6-5 to TRBJ1-1, with unresolved D. From germline, CDR1 is MNHEY and CDR2 SVGAGI. This CDR3 contains 13 residues. The V gene lost 3 bases and the J gene lost 0 bases, with 5 bases spanning the gap. The CDR3, as DNA: TGTGCCAGCAGTTATGCAGTGAACACTGAAGCTTTCTTT. This sequence encodes CASSYAVNTEAFF.

The chain recombines TRBV4-1 with TRBJ2-7; 9 bases fit TRBD1. Trimming removed 2 bases from V and 3 bases from J; junction bases left unmatched: 2. Germline loops: CDR1 MGHRA, CDR2 YSYEKL. The CDR3 length is 14 residues. The CDR3 loop is CASSQPGQGYEQYF. The CDR3 DNA reads as TGCGCCAGCAGCCAACCGGGACAGGGCTACGAGCAGTACTTC.

This rearrangement joins TRBV19 to TRBJ2-1; no definite D call. The ends were cut back, 3 bases at V and 0 bases at J, with 9 bases in the middle. There are 15 residues in the CDR3. The germline gives CDR1 LNHDA, CDR2 SQIVND (reference sequence). CDR3 in amino acids: CASSIDGGSYNEQFF. CDR3 DNA sequence: TGTGCCAGTAGTATCGACGGCGGCTCCTACAATGAGCAGTTCTTC.

The CDR3 is CASSLFRGGQEETQYF. The CDR3 DNA reads as TGTGCCAGCAGTTTATTTCGGGGAGGTCAGGAGGAGACCCAGTACTTC. The chain is built from TRBV28 and TRBJ2-5; a possible D gene is TRBD2 (6 bases). The germline V and J ends were trimmed by 1 base and 5 bases, with 17 bases remaining between them. This CDR3 comprises 16 residues. Germline lookup yields CDR1 MDHEN and CDR2 SYDVKM.

This sequence joins TRBV14 and TRBJ2-3; D may be TRBD1 (5 bases). Germline assignment: CDR1 SGHDN and CDR2 FVKESK. V lost 2 bases, J lost 6 bases, and 12 bases lay in between. The CDR3 extends over 14 amino acids. CDR3 residues: CASSQPGHLDTQYF. The DNA of the CDR3 is TGTGCCAGCAGCCAACCCGGACACCTCGATACGCAGTATTTT.

This clone came up once. The rearrangement links TRBV6-5 to TRBJ2-7; 8 nucleotides line up with TRBD2. V trimming: 6 bases; J trimming: 2 bases; junction bases outside the gene matches: 6. Germline CDR1 MNHEY, CDR2 SVGAGI. The CDR3 loop spans 14 amino acids. The CDR3 here is CASRLAALPYEQYF. CDR3 nucleotide sequence: TGTGCCAGCAGACTAGCGGCCCTACCCTACGAGCAGTACTTC.

CDR3 bases: TGTGCCAGCTTCGCGTCGTTGGGGGGTTATGGCTACACCTTC. Protein product: CASFASLGGYGYTF. The chain is built from TRBV28 and TRBJ1-2, with D possibly being TRBD1 (5 bases). Germline V gene data show CDR1 as MDHEN and CDR2 as SYDVKM. Trimming took 8 bases from V and 5 from J, leaving 18 bases between them. The CDR3 consists of 14 residues.

The CDR3 DNA follows: TGTGCCAGCAGTTACCCTGACAGGTTCGGCGAGCAGTACTTC. This sequence encodes CASSYPDRFGEQYF. The chain employs TRBV6-9 and TRBJ2-7, with D possibly TRBD1 on 6 matching bases. Per germline, CDR1 MNHGY and CDR2 SVAAGI. V lost 3 bases, J lost 6 bases, and 15 bases lay in between. This CDR3 has 14 amino acids.

The chain couples TRBV5-4 to TRBJ2-3, with 13 positions matching TRBD2. V gave up 4 bases and J gave up 2 bases; unmatched junction bases: 7. This CDR3 comprises 17 residues. Per the germline V gene, CDR1 is SGHNT and CDR2 is YYREEE (reference sequence). In nucleotides, the CDR3 is TGTGCCAGCAGCGCCGGACTAGCGGGAGTAACCACAGATACGCAGTATTTT. Protein product: CASSAGLAGVTTDTQYF.

This clone was seen a single time. The rearrangement links TRBV5-6 to TRBJ1-5, with TRBD1 matching over 7 bases. CDR1 and CDR2 from the germline V gene are SGHDT and YYEEEE. The CDR3 is made up of 17 amino acids. The V segment lost 0 bases and the J segment 5 bases; nucleotides outside the gene matches: 11. In DNA form, the CDR3 reads TGTGCCAGCAGCTTGGGTATTACAGGGGACGTCGATCAGCCCCAGCATTTT. This translates into CASSLGITGDVDQPQHF.

The chain has TRBV28 and TRBJ2-7, with D tentatively TRBD2 (5 bases). The V and J ends lost 3 bases and 0 bases respectively, with 21 bases between them. This CDR3 is 18 amino acids long. From germline, CDR1 is MDHEN and CDR2 SYDVKM. CDR3 protein: CASSFPLSLRANSYEQYF. The CDR3 coding sequence is TGTGCCAGCAGTTTCCCCCTCTCATTGCGGGCCAACTCCTACGAGCAGTACTTC.

The genes are TRBV27 and TRBJ1-2, with D tentatively TRBD1 (6 bases). V lost 8 bases, J lost 8 bases, and 21 bases lay in between. In germline, CDR1 is MNHEY, CDR2 SMNVEV (reference sequence). The CDR3 is 14 amino acids. CDR3 DNA: TGTGCCAGCGCAATACAGGGTCGGAGAGGGGGCTACACCTTC. Translated: CASAIQGRRGGYTF.

This chain joins TRBV5-1 and TRBJ2-7, with D maybe TRBD2 (6 bases). Germline V gene data show CDR1 as SGHRS and CDR2 as YFSETQ. This CDR3 is built from 15 residues. V was cut by 1 base and J by 2 bases, with 13 bases left in between. CDR3 loop: CASSLRQDYPYEQYF. The CDR3 coding sequence is TGCGCCAGCAGCTTGCGGCAGGACTACCCCTACGAGCAGTACTTC.

The chain combines TRBV5-1 with TRBJ1-2, with D possibly being TRBD1 (6 bases). The CDR3 runs to 15 residues. CDR1 and CDR2 from the germline V gene are SGHRS and YFSETQ. Deletions cut 0 bases from V and 7 bases from J, with 16 bases between. The CDR3 loop is CASSLAGRGAFGYTF. The CDR3 DNA reads TGCGCCAGCAGCTTGGCCGGCAGGGGAGCCTTTGGCTACACCTTC. The full variable domain, in which reference TRBV5-1 and TRBJ1-2 provide the parts outside the CDR3, is KAGVTQTPRYLIKTRGQQVTLSCSPISGHRSVSWYQQTPGQGLQFLFEYFSETQRNKGNFPGRFSGRQFSNSRSEMNVSTLELGDSALYLCASSLAGRGAFGYTFGSGTRLTVV.